This record concerns one T cell receptor beta chain sequence. The antigen remains undetermined. The data were taken from a study of OX40 agonist ivuxolimab in advanced cancers. Measured with immunoSEQ multiplex PCR; TCRdb has only the in-frame clones, and not every one. The profile shows 85,000 to 90,000 clones, around 85% of them singletons. The germline gives CDR1 SEHNR, CDR2 FQNEAQ (reference sequence). V lost 5 bases, J lost 14 bases, and 7 bases stayed unmatched. This CDR3 has 13 amino acids. The study, taken as a whole, reports: At 0.1-3.0 mg/kg, partial responders had clonal expansion among the lowest observed.

The sample consisted of CD4+ or CD8+ T cells sorted from blood, taken in a trial of the OX40 agonist ivuxolimab. V gene TRBV7-9 combines with J gene TRBJ2-3, with TRBD2 matching over 13 bases. The source of this sequence is an adult with an advanced solid tumor such as melanoma, head and neck, liver or kidney cancer. Here the CDR3 reads CASSQGTSGVLYF. CDR3 nucleotide sequence: TGTGCCAGCAGCCAAGGGACTAGCGGGGTGTTGTATTTT.